This T cell receptor beta chain was identified during a study of blood T cells in healthy people across ages. This clonotype was detected only a few times. CDR1 and CDR2 (germline): MNHEY, SVGEGT. The trim removed 6 bases at V and 5 bases at J, leaving 14 bases unmatched. The CDR3 extends over 16 amino acids. Sample-barcoded 5' priming and a J-beta primer mix drove a second PCR of roughly 7 to 11 cycles. A minimum of 2.5 million CDR3-containing paired-end reads was obtained for each sample. TCRdb passed the 5' RACE reads through MiXCR, listing each CDR3 protein once. The sample yields hundreds of thousands of distinct CDR3 sequences, roughly 41% seen once.

The receptor was isolated from a man older than 75 in good health. The sample was blood. The chain uses TRBV6-2 or TRBV6-3 and TRBJ2-5; 8 nucleotides agree with TRBD2. CDR3 protein: CASSLGAGEAWETQYF. DNA for the CDR3: TGTGCCAGCAGCTTGGGAGCGGGAGAGGCGTGGGAGACCCAGTACTTC.